These 30 T cell receptor beta chains were all obtained from the same sample, sequenced in a study of OX40 agonist ivuxolimab in advanced cancers. Clones were sequenced by immunoSEQ multiplex PCR, and TCRdb holds only the in-frame ones, with some missing. Counted here are 55,000 to 65,000 clones, approximately 81% occurring once; the ten biggest clones make up over 3.5%. Sequencing was performed on CD4+ or CD8+ T cells sorted from blood, taken in a trial of the OX40 agonist ivuxolimab. Every receptor here comes from an adult with an advanced solid tumor such as melanoma, head and neck, liver or kidney cancer.

This chain connects TRBV28 to TRBJ1-2; tentative D call: TRBD1 (5 bases). The germline V and J ends were trimmed by 6 bases and 7 bases, with 9 bases remaining between them. Germline assignment: CDR1 MDHEN and CDR2 SYDVKM. The CDR3 is 11 residues long. CDR3 sequence (DNA): TGTGCCAGCAGCTCAGGGTTTGGCTACACCTTC. It specifies CASSSGFGYTF.

V usage is TRBV7-2 and J usage is TRBJ2-7, with TRBD1 identical over 8 bases. Germline V lookup: CDR1 SGHTA, CDR2 FQGNSA. The CDR3 is 15 residues long. The J segment lost 0 bases and the V segment lost 7 bases, leaving 8 bases of the junction unmatched. The CDR3 reads CASTGDRPSSYEQYF. CDR3 coding DNA: TGTGCCAGCACCGGGGACAGGCCGAGCTCCTACGAGCAGTACTTC.

The chain links TRBV13 to TRBJ1-2; the D is unclear. CDR1 PRHDT and CDR2 FYEKMQ come from the germline V gene (reference sequence). Trimming removed 3 bases at V and 4 bases at J, with 9 bases between. This CDR3 contains 13 residues. The CDR3 coding sequence is TGTGCCAGCAGCTTCGCGGGAGCCTATGGCTACACCTTC. This encodes CASSFAGAYGYTF. The full variable domain, in which reference TRBV13 and TRBJ1-2 provide the parts outside the CDR3, is AAGVIQSPRHLIKEKRETATLKCYPIPRHDTVYWYQQGPGQDPQFLISFYEKMQSDKGSIPDRFSAQQFSDYHSELNMSSLELGDSALYFCASSFAGAYGYTFGSGTRLTVV.

A few counts support this clone. This chain uses TRBV5-4 with TRBJ2-7; D possibly corresponds to TRBD2 (5 bases). The CDR3 totals 16 residues. Germline assignment: CDR1 SGHNT and CDR2 YYREEE (reference sequence). The germline V and J ends were trimmed by 0 bases and 0 bases, with 13 bases remaining between them. This CDR3 is CASSLDVSVLSYEQYF. Written as DNA, the CDR3 is TGTGCCAGCAGCTTGGATGTTAGCGTACTCTCCTACGAGCAGTACTTC.

V gene TRBV30 combines with J gene TRBJ1-1; 7 bases map to TRBD1. Germline V gene lookup returns CDR1 GTSNPN and CDR2 SVGIG (reference sequence). The CDR3 runs 12 residues. The J segment lost 1 base and the V segment lost 5 bases, leaving 1 base of the junction unmatched. CDR3 amino acids: CAWGQANTEAFF. The CDR3 nucleotides are TGTGCCTGGGGACAGGCGAACACTGAAGCTTTCTTT.

J is TRBJ2-7 and V is TRBV6-1; D is uncertain. The CDR3 contains 14 residues. V was trimmed by 1 base and J by 2 bases, leaving 9 bases between them. Germline V lookup: CDR1 MNHNS, CDR2 SASEGT. In DNA form, the CDR3 reads TGTGCCAGCAGTGAAGGTGCAGGCGCCTACGAGCAGTACTTC. This sequence encodes CASSEGAGAYEQYF.

The CDR3 nucleotides read TGTGCCAGCAGTTTAATAGGGCTTAACTACGAGCAGTACTTC. Translated: CASSLIGLNYEQYF. This rearrangement joins TRBV28 to TRBJ2-7, with D unresolved. CDR1 is MDHEN and CDR2 is SYDVKM in the germline V gene. The V and J ends lost 2 bases and 3 bases respectively, with 11 bases between them. This CDR3 contains 14 residues.

The chain combines TRBV2 with TRBJ1-6; D is uncertain. The germline V gene has CDR1 SNHLY and CDR2 FYNNEI. CDR3 size: 15 residues. Trimming pared 6 bases from V and 5 bases from J, leaving 14 bases between. The CDR3 nucleotides read TGTGCCAGCAGAAGACAAGCTGGCGATAATTCACCCCTCCACTTT. Translating it yields CASRRQAGDNSPLHF.

V gene TRBV28 combines with J gene TRBJ1-4; no clear D gene. V dropped 4 bases and J dropped 7 bases, with 10 bases sitting between them. CDR3 length equals 13 residues. CDR1 and CDR2 from the germline V gene are MDHEN and SYDVKM. CDR3 sequence (DNA): TGTGCCAGCAGTTCCACCGAGGGTGAAAAACTGTTTTTT. Encoded protein: CASSSTEGEKLFF. Full variable domain (outside the CDR3, taken from reference TRBV28 and TRBJ1-4): DVKVTQSSRYLVKRTGEKVFLECVQDMDHENMFWYRQDPGLGLRLIYFSYDVKMKEKGDIPEGYSVSREKKERFSLILESASTNQTSMYLCASSSTEGEKLFFGSGTQLSVL.

The chain couples TRBV29-1 to TRBJ2-5; D might be TRBD1 (6 bases). Germline CDR1 is SQVTM and CDR2 is ANQGSEA. The length of the CDR3 is 11 residues. Trimming removed 5 bases from V and 7 bases from J, with 11 bases in between. The DNA of the CDR3 is TGCAGCGTTTTCACAGGGTTGACCCAGTACTTC. Protein sequence: CSVFTGLTQYF.

The J gene is TRBJ2-1, the V gene TRBV11-3, with 9 bases fitting TRBD2. In germline, CDR1 is SGHNT, CDR2 YENEEA. Losses at the gene ends were 1 base for V and 2 bases for J; bases not matched to a gene: 6. The CDR3 has 17 residues. The CDR3 DNA is TGTGCCAGCAGCTTAGGAGCTAGCGGGGTTACCTACAATGAGCAGTTCTTC. Amino acids: CASSLGASGVTYNEQFF.

V is TRBV4-1 and J is TRBJ2-7, with TRBD2 matching over 10 bases. Germline CDR1 and CDR2: MGHRA and YSYEKL. The CDR3 runs to 16 residues. The trim removed 4 bases at V and 2 bases at J, leaving 8 bases unmatched. As DNA, the CDR3 is TGCGCCAGCAGCCGGGACTGGACTAGCGGTACCTACGAGCAGTACTTC. This gives the protein CASSRDWTSGTYEQYF.

V and J are TRBV28 and TRBJ2-3, with D possibly being TRBD2 (5 bases). CDR1 is MDHEN, CDR2 SYDVKM, per germline. V gave up 5 bases and J gave up 2 bases, with 14 bases separating them. The CDR3 is made up of 15 amino acids. CDR3 protein: CASSPDLTLTDTQYF. CDR3 DNA sequence: TGTGCCAGCAGTCCGGACTTGACCCTCACAGATACGCAGTATTTT.

This clone was counted a few times. V is TRBV28 and J is TRBJ2-2, with a tentative D call TRBD2 (6 bases). This CDR3 has 16 residues. The V gene lost 7 bases and the J gene lost 2 bases, with 17 bases spanning the gap. CDR1 MDHEN and CDR2 SYDVKM come from the germline V gene. The CDR3 protein is CASTSRGGLNTGELFF. The CDR3 nucleotides are TGTGCCAGCACCTCCCGGGGAGGACTTAACACCGGGGAGCTGTTTTTT. The full variable domain, completed using reference TRBV28 and TRBJ2-2, is DVKVTQSSRYLVKRTGEKVFLECVQDMDHENMFWYRQDPGLGLRLIYFSYDVKMKEKGDIPEGYSVSREKKERFSLILESASTNQTSMYLCASTSRGGLNTGELFFGEGSRLTVL.

The chain is built from TRBV15 and TRBJ2-1; D ambiguous. CDR3 length: 11 amino acids. Deletions cut 3 bases from V and 8 bases from J, with 5 bases between. Germline lookup yields CDR1 LNHNV and CDR2 YYDKDF (reference sequence). The CDR3 sequence is CATSSSHEQFF. The CDR3 DNA reads TGTGCCACCAGCAGTTCCCATGAGCAGTTCTTC.

The DNA of the CDR3 is TGTGCCAGCAGCGTAAAACATGATAGCACAGATACGCAGTATTTT. Its translation: CASSVKHDSTDTQYF. This chain uses TRBV9 with TRBJ2-3, with no clear D. Germline V CDR1 and CDR2: SGDLS, YYNGEE. There are 15 residues in the CDR3. Trimming left V 1 base short and J 0 bases short, with 9 bases between. The entire variable domain, with the rest obtained from reference TRBV9 and TRBJ2-3, is as follows: DSGVTQTPKHLITATGQRVTLRCSPRSGDLSVYWYQQSLDQGLQFLIQYYNGEERAKGNILERFSAQQFPDLHSELNLSSLELGDSALYFCASSVKHDSTDTQYFGPGTRLTVL.

The V gene is TRBV28, the J gene TRBJ1-6; 11 nucleotides align to TRBD1. Germline V CDR1 and CDR2: MDHEN, SYDVKM. CDR3 length equals 16 residues. J lost 7 bases, V lost 3 bases, and 5 bases had no gene match. The CDR3 reads CASSLPGTGGNSPLHF. The CDR3 DNA follows: TGTGCCAGCAGTTTGCCTGGGACAGGGGGGAATTCACCCCTCCACTTT.

The chain uses TRBV5-6 and TRBJ1-3, with 9 positions matching TRBD1. The germline gives CDR1 SGHDT, CDR2 YYEEEE. V shed 0 bases, J shed 1 base, and the junction held 8 bases outside the gene matches. This CDR3 spans 18 amino acids. CDR3 protein: CASSLAGTGTSSGNTIYF. CDR3 DNA sequence: TGTGCCAGCAGCTTGGCTGGGACAGGGACTTCTTCTGGAAACACCATATATTTT.

There are a few counts of this clone. V gene TRBV5-4 combines with J gene TRBJ2-6, with D perhaps TRBD1 (6 bases). The ends were cut back, 2 bases at V and 1 base at J, with 7 bases in the middle. CDR3 size: 15 residues. CDR1 and CDR2 (germline): SGHNT, YYREEE (reference sequence). CDR3 nucleotide sequence: TGTGCCAGCAGCTTCAGGGGTTCTGGGGCCAACGTCCTGACTTTC. It is translated as CASSFRGSGANVLTF.

V and J are TRBV9 and TRBJ2-1; no definite D call. The CDR3 is 16 residues long. Germline CDR1 is SGDLS and CDR2 is YYNGEE. Deletions cut 2 bases from V and 6 bases from J, with 18 bases between. CDR3 sequence reads: CASSVVWSPRANEQFF. CDR3 DNA sequence: TGTGCCAGCAGCGTCGTGTGGTCCCCAAGAGCCAATGAGCAGTTCTTC.

The chain links TRBV27 to TRBJ2-5; D perhaps matches TRBD2 (5 bases). The CDR3 length is 13 residues. Trimming left V 2 bases short and J 5 bases short, with 9 bases between. Germline CDR1 is MNHEY and CDR2 is SMNVEV (reference sequence). Written as DNA, the CDR3 is TGTGCCAGCAGTTTAACGGGGTCCGAGACCCAGTACTTC. Its translation: CASSLTGSETQYF.

For the CDR3, the DNA is TGTGCCAGCAGCCCCACCCCACAGGGGGCGCGGGGCGAGCAGTACTTC. This translates into CASSPTPQGARGEQYF. This rearrangement joins TRBV28 to TRBJ2-7, with 9 bases matching TRBD1. The CDR3 loop spans 16 amino acids. Germline V gene lookup returns CDR1 MDHEN and CDR2 SYDVKM. The junction had 15 bases not matched to a gene; V was cut back by 6 bases and J by 6 bases.

The chain recombines TRBV4-1 with TRBJ2-7, with TRBD1 matching over 9 bases. The germline V gene encodes CDR1 MGHRA and CDR2 YSYEKL. The CDR3 loop spans 16 amino acids. The ends lost 6 bases at V and 5 bases at J; junction bases unmatched: 14. CDR3 in DNA: TGCGCCAGCAGTCCCTTTGGGGACAGGGATTCTCACGAGCAGTACTTC. Translating it yields CASSPFGDRDSHEQYF.

The V gene is TRBV19, the J gene TRBJ2-5; 7 bases map to TRBD1. J was trimmed by 3 bases and V by 4 bases; bases with no gene match: 2. CDR1 is LNHDA, CDR2 SQIVND, per germline (reference sequence). The CDR3 runs 13 residues. The CDR3 protein is CASSRGTEETQYF. The CDR3 nucleotides read TGTGCCAGTAGTAGAGGGACAGAAGAGACCCAGTACTTC.

The chain employs TRBV29-1 and TRBJ2-5; D possibly corresponds to TRBD2 (6 bases). Germline V lookup: CDR1 SQVTM, CDR2 ANQGSEA. The V end lost 7 bases, the J end lost 5 bases, and 17 bases lay between the germline ends. The CDR3 totals 13 residues. CDR3 nucleotides: TGCAGCGCCGGAGACTGGGCGGGGGAGACCCAGTACTTC. It is translated as CSAGDWAGETQYF.

The chain's CDR3 is CASRRDRGRFNEQFF. CDR3 DNA: TGTGCCAGCAGGAGGGACAGGGGTAGGTTCAATGAGCAGTTCTTC. The rearrangement uses TRBV7-6 and TRBJ2-1, with 10 bases that match TRBD1. Germline V gene data show CDR1 as SGHVS and CDR2 as FNYEAQ. The CDR3 runs 15 residues. Trimming cost V 6 bases and J 6 bases; bases outside gene matches: 8.

This chain connects TRBV5-4 to TRBJ1-1; D uncertain. Germline assignment: CDR1 SGHNT and CDR2 YYREEE (reference sequence). Deletions cut 4 bases from V and 0 bases from J, with 13 bases between. This CDR3 has 15 residues. The CDR3 spells CASSQGGRMNTEAFF. The CDR3 DNA reads TGTGCCAGCAGCCAAGGTGGCCGAATGAACACTGAAGCTTTCTTT.

The chain carries TRBV18 and TRBJ2-3; D is ambiguous. CDR1 KGHSH and CDR2 LQKENI come from the germline V gene. Trimming removed 5 bases at V and 0 bases at J, with 15 bases between. CDR3 length: 16 residues. CDR3 sequence reads: CASSSQEELSTDTQYF. The CDR3 DNA follows: TGTGCCAGCTCATCCCAAGAAGAACTTAGCACAGATACGCAGTATTTT.

The rearrangement uses TRBV9 and TRBJ1-5, with TRBD1 matching 8 bases. CDR1 is SGDLS, CDR2 YYNGEE, per germline. There are 15 residues in the CDR3. J gave up 2 bases and V 3 bases, and 4 bases lay outside the gene matches. Here the CDR3 reads CASSATGDGNQPQHF. CDR3 coding DNA: TGTGCCAGCAGCGCGACAGGGGACGGCAATCAGCCCCAGCATTTT.

This clone was counted only a few times. The rearrangement uses TRBV12-5 and TRBJ1-1; D is possibly TRBD1 (5 bases). This CDR3 region has 12 residues. Trimming pared 6 bases from V and 3 bases from J, leaving 8 bases between. Germline CDR1 is LGHNT and CDR2 is FRNRAP. This CDR3 is CASGRGDTEAFF. The DNA for the CDR3 is TGTGCTAGTGGCCGGGGGGACACTGAAGCTTTCTTT.